This T cell receptor (beta chain) came from a study of cytomegalovirus exposure and HLA in healthy donors. Overall study: About 85 million unique TCRs from HLA-typed donors were held in an early release of data.

In the PCR, 60 Vbeta and 13 Jbeta primers were used. Profiled with immunoSEQ multiplex PCR; TCRdb holds only in-frame clones, not every one. Altogether 100,000 to 150,000 clones are present, roughly 74% being singletons, with the ten largest covering roughly 6.3%. This clone occurred a few times. Antigen unknown. Study results and caveats: The analysis excluded some indistinguishable V segments, including TRBV6-2 and TRBV6-3.

Germline lookup yields CDR1 SGHDT and CDR2 YYEEEE. CDR3 length equals 13 residues. The ends were cut back, 4 bases at V and 7 bases at J, with 14 bases in the middle. Sequencing was performed on PBMCs. The sequence was collected from a woman in her forties or fifties in good health and CMV-seropositive. This chain links TRBV5-6 with TRBJ1-1; perhaps TRBD1 as D (5 bases). For the CDR3, the DNA is TGTGCCAGCAGCACCGGGGGGTACTTTGAAGCTTTCTTT. Protein sequence: CASSTGGYFEAFF.